This TCR beta chain was retrieved from a study of OX40 agonist ivuxolimab in advanced cancers. Background on the study: Prior therapy, whether anti-PD-1, anti-PD-L1 or anti-CTLA-4, was allowed, and 40% had some. Three dose-escalation patients had partial responses: one with hepatocellular carcinoma and two with cutaneous melanoma.

Note on this clone: Antigen: not known.

Profiled with immunoSEQ multiplex PCR; TCRdb holds only in-frame clones, not every one. This table has tens of thousands of clones, 90% to 95% appearing once. General study results and limits: Averaging showed that CD8+ T cells had more expanded clones than CD4+ did.

The V end was cut by 3 bases, the J end by 4 bases, with 10 bases between. CDR1 and CDR2 (germline): SQVTM, ANQGSEA. This CDR3 has 12 residues. The chain has TRBV29-1 and TRBJ2-7, with a possible D match to TRBD1 (6 bases). This TCR was sampled from an adult with an advanced solid tumor such as melanoma, head and neck, liver or kidney cancer. The sequencing here drew on CD4+ or CD8+ T cells sorted from blood, taken in a trial of the OX40 agonist ivuxolimab. Here the CDR3 reads CSVDRGDYEQYF. The CDR3 DNA is TGCAGCGTTGACAGGGGCGATTACGAGCAGTACTTC.